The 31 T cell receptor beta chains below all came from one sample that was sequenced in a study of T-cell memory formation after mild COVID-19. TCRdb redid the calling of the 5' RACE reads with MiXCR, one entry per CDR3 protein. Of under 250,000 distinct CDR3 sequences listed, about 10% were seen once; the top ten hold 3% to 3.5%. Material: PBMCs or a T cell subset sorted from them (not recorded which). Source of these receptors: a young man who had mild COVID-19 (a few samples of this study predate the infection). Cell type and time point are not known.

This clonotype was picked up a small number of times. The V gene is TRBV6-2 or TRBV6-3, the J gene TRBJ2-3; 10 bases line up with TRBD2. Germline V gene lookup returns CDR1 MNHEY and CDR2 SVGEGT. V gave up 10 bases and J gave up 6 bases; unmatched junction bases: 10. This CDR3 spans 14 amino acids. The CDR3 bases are TGTGCCACCGCAGCGGGGGGGGCCGCCGATACGCAGTATTTT. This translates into CATAAGGAADTQYF.

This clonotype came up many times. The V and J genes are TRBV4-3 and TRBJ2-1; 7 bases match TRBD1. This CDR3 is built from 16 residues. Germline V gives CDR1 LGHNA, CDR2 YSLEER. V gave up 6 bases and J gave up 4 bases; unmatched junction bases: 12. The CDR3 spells CASSPIPTGSYNEQFF. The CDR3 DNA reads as TGCGCCAGCAGTCCAATTCCGACAGGGAGTTACAATGAGCAGTTCTTC.

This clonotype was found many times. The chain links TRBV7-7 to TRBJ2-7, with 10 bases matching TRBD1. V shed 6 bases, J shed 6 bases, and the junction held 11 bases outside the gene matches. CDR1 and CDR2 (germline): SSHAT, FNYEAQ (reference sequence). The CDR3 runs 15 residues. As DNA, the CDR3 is TGTGCCAGCAGTCAGACAGGGGGCGCGACCAGCGAGCAGTACTTC. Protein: CASSQTGGATSEQYF.

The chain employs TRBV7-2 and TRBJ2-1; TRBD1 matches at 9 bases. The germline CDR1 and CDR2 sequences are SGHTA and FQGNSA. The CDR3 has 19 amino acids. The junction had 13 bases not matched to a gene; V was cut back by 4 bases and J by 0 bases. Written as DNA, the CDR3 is TGTGCCAGCAGCTCCTCCGGGACAGGGTACAGGAGCTCCTACAATGAGCAGTTCTTC. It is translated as CASSSSGTGYRSSYNEQFF.

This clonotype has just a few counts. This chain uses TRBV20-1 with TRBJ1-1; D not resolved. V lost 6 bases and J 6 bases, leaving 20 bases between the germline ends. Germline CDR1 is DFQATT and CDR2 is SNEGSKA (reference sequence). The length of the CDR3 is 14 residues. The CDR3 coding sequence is TGCAGTGCCCAACGACTTCCCCCGGGCGCTGAAGCTTTCTTT. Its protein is CSAQRLPPGAEAFF.

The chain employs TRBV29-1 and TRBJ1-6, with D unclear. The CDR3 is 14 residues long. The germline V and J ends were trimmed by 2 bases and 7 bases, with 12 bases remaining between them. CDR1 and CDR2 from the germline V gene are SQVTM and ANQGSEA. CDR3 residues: CSVEPPSKNSPLHF. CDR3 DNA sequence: TGCAGCGTTGAACCACCCTCAAAGAATTCACCCCTCCACTTT. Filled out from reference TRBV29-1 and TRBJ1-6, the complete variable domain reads SAVISQKPSRDICQRGTSLTIQCQVDSQVTMMFWYRQQPGQSLTLIATANQGSEATYESGFVIDKFPISRPNLTFSTLTVSNMSPEDSSIYLCSVEPPSKNSPLHFGNGTRLTVT.

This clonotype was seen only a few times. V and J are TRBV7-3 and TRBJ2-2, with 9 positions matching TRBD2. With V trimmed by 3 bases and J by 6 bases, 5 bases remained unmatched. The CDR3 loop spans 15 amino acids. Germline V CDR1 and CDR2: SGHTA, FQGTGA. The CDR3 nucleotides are TGTGCCAGCAGCTTCAGCGGGGGGTTCGCCGGGGAGCTGTTTTTT. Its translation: CASSFSGGFAGELFF.

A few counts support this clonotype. In nucleotides, the CDR3 is TGTGCCAGCAGTTACGTGGGGGGGGACAATGAGCAGTTCTTC. Its protein product is CASSYVGGDNEQFF. The chain combines TRBV6-6 with TRBJ2-1; the match to TRBD2 covers 7 bases. The length of the CDR3 is 14 residues. Germline trimming cut 2 bases from V and 5 bases from J; bases unmatched to any gene: 3. From germline, CDR1 is MNHNY and CDR2 SVGAGI (reference sequence).

This CDR3 is CASSDSYNQPQHF. The CDR3 nucleotides read TGTGCCAGCAGCGACAGTTACAATCAGCCCCAGCATTTT. The gene calls are TRBV3-1 and TRBJ1-5; possible D gene TRBD1, 5 bases. Germline V gene data show CDR1 as LGHDT and CDR2 as YNNKEL (reference sequence). The CDR3 loop spans 13 amino acids. With 5 bases removed from V and 3 bases from J, the gap between germline ends came to 8 bases.

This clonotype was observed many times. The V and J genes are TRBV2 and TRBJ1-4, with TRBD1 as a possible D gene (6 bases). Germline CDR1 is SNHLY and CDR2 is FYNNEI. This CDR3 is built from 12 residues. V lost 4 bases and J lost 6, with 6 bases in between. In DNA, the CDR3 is TGTGCCAGCAGTGGGACAGATGAAAAACTGTTTTTT. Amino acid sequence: CASSGTDEKLFF.

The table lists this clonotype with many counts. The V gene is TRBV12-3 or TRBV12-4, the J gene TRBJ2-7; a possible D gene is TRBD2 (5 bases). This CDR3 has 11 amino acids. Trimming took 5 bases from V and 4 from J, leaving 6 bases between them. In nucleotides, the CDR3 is TGTGCCAGCAGTCGGGGTTACGAGCAGTACTTC. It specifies CASSRGYEQYF.

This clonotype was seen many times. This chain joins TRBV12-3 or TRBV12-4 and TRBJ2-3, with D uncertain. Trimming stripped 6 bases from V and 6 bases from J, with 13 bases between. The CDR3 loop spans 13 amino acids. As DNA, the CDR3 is TGTGCCAGCAGCTTCGGGCTTGCGGATACGCAGTATTTT. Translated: CASSFGLADTQYF.

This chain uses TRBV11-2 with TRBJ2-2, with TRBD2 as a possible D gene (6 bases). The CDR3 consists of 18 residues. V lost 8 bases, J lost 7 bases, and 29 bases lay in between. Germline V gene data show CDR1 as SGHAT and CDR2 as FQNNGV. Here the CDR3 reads CASHKLSGRSKGGGELFF. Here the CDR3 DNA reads TGTGCCAGCCATAAATTATCCGGGCGATCAAAGGGAGGCGGGGAGCTGTTTTTT.

The CDR3 coding sequence is TGTGCCAGCAGCTTAGGGGACGGAGTATCTTTGTCCTATGGCTACACCTTC. It translates to CASSLGDGVSLSYGYTF. The chain recombines TRBV11-2 with TRBJ1-2; D is possibly TRBD1 (5 bases). The ends were cut back, 1 base at V and 4 bases at J, with 19 bases in the middle. Looked up from germline, CDR1 is SGHAT and CDR2 is FQNNGV. The CDR3 is 17 amino acids.

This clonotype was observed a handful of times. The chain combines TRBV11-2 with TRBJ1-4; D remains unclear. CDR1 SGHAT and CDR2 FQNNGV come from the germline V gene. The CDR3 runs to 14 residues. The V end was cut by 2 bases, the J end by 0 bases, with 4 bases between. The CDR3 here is CASSLSATNEKLFF. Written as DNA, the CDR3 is TGTGCCAGCAGCTTATCTGCAACTAATGAAAAACTGTTTTTT.

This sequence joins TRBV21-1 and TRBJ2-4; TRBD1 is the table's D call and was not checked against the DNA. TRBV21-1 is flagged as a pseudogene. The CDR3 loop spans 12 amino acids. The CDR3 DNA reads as TGTGCCTTGGGACAGCTTAAGAACATTCAGTACTTC. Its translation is CALGQLKNIQYF.

The CDR3 DNA follows: TGTGCCAGCAGCCTAAAGCCAGCAAGAGGGGGCTACGGCGAAAAACTGTTTTTT. The encoded protein is CASSLKPARGGYGEKLFF. The chain couples TRBV3-2 to TRBJ1-4; the table calls TRBD1, which could not be checked here. TRBV3-2 is a documented pseudogene. This CDR3 has 18 amino acids.

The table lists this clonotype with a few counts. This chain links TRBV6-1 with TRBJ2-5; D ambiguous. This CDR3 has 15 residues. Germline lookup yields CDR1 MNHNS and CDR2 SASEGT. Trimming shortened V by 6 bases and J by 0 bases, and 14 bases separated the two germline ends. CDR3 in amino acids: CASRTGASYQETQYF. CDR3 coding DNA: TGTGCCAGCAGGACTGGCGCCTCGTACCAAGAGACCCAGTACTTC.

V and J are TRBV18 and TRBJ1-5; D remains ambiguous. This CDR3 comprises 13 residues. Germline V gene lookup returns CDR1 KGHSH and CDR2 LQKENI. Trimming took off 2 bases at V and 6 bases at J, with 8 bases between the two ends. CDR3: CASSPGEGQPQHF. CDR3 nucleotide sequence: TGTGCCAGCTCACCAGGGGAGGGTCAGCCCCAGCATTTT.

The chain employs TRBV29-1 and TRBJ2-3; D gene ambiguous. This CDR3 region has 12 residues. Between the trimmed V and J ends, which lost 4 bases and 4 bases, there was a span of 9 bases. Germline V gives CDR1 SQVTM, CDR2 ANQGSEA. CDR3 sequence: CSVGSTADTQYF. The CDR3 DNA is TGCAGCGTTGGTAGTACAGCAGATACGCAGTATTTT.

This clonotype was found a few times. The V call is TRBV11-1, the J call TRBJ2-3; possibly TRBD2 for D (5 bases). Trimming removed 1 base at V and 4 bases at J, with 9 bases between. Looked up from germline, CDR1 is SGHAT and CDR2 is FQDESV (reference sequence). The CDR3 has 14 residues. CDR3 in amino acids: CASSLGAVPDTQYF. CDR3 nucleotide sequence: TGTGCCAGCAGCTTAGGAGCGGTCCCAGATACGCAGTATTTT. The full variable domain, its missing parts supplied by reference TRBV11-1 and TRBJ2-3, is EAEVAQSPRYKITEKSQAVAFWCDPISGHATLYWYRQILGQGPELLVQFQDESVVDDSQLPKDRFSAERLKGVDSTLKIQPAELGDSAMYLCASSLGAVPDTQYFGPGTRLTVL.

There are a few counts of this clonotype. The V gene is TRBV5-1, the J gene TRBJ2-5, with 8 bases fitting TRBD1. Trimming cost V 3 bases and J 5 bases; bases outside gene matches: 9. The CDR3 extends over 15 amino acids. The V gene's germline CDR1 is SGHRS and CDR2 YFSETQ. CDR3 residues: CASSYEPGGEETQYF. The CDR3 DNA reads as TGCGCCAGCAGCTACGAACCAGGGGGCGAGGAGACCCAGTACTTC.

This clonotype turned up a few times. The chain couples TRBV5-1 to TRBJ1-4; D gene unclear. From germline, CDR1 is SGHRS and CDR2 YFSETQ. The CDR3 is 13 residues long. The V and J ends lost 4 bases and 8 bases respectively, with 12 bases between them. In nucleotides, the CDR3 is TGCGCCAGCAGCCGAACTACGGGAGAAAAACTGTTTTTT. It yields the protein CASSRTTGEKLFF.

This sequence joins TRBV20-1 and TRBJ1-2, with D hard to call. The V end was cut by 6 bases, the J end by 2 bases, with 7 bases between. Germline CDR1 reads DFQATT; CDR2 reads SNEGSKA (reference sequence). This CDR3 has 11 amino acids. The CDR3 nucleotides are TGCAGTGCCCTAGCCAACTATGGCTACACCTTC. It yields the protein CSALANYGYTF.

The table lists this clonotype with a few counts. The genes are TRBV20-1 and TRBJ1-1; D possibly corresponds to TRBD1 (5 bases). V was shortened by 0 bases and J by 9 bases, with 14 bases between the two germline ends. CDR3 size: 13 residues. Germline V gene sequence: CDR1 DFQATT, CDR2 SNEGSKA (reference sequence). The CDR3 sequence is CSARDWGRQKAFF. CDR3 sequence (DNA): TGCAGTGCTAGAGACTGGGGACGCCAGAAAGCTTTCTTT.

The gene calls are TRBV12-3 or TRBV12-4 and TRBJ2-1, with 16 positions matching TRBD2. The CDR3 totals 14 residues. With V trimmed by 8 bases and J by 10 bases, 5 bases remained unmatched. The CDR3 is CASLQGLAGGEQFF. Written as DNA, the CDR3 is TGTGCCAGCTTACAGGGACTAGCGGGGGGGGAGCAGTTCTTC.

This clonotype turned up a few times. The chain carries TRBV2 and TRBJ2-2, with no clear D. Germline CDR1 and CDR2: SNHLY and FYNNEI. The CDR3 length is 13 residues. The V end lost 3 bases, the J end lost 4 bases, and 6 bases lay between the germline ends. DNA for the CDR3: TGTGCCAGCAGTGAGTCGTTCACCGGGGAGCTGTTTTTT. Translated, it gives CASSESFTGELFF.

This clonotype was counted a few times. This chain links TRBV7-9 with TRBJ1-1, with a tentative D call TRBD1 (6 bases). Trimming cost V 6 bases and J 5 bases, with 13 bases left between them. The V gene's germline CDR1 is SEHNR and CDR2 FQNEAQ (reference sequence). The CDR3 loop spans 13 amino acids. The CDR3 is CASRNTQGTEAFF. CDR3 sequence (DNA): TGTGCCAGCAGAAACACCCAGGGGACTGAAGCTTTCTTT. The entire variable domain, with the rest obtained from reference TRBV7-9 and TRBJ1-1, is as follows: DTGVSQNPRHKITKRGQNVTFRCDPISEHNRLYWYRQTLGQGPEFLTYFQNEAQLEKSRLLSDRFSAERPKGSFSTLEIQRTEQGDSAMYLCASRNTQGTEAFFGQGTRLTVV.

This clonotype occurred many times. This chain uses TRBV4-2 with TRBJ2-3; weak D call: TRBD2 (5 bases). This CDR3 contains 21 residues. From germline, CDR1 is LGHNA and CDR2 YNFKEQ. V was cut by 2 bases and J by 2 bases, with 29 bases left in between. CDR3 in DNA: TGTGCCAGCAGCCAATTGGGGTGGGTAGCTGAGCGGAACAAGAACACAGATACGCAGTATTTT. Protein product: CASSQLGWVAERNKNTDTQYF.

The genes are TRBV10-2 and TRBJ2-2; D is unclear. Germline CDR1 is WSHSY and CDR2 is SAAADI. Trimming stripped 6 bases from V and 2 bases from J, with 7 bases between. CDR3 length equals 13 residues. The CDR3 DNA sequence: TGCGCCAGCAGCCTGCATAACACCGGGGAGCTGTTTTTT. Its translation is CASSLHNTGELFF.

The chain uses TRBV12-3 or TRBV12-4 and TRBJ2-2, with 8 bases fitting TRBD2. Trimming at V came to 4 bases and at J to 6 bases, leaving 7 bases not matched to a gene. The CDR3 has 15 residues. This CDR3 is CASSSGTRWSGELFF. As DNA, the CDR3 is TGTGCCAGCAGTTCCGGGACTAGGTGGTCCGGGGAGCTGTTTTTT.